This T cell receptor (beta chain) was captured in a study of T cell responses to AZD1222 COVID-19 vaccine. As to this clone: Its antigen remains unidentified.

The CDR3 runs to 14 residues. Germline values: CDR1 KGHSH, CDR2 LQKENI. With 4 bases removed from V and 3 bases from J, the gap between germline ends came to 12 bases. Only in-frame clones appear in the TCRdb table, and some are missing; sequencing was by immunoSEQ multiplex PCR. The sample lists over 150,000 clones; roughly 89% were seen once. General observations from the study: Sampled repertoires all dated from after the peak T cell response.

The chain links TRBV18 to TRBJ1-1; maybe TRBD1 (6 bases). Sequencing used peripheral blood, obtained 28 days after the second AZD1222 dose. This TCR came from an adult who received the AZD1222 COVID-19 vaccine. The CDR3 sequence: CASSLGQGDTEAFF. Here the CDR3 DNA reads TGTGCCAGCTCACTGGGACAAGGGGACACTGAAGCTTTCTTT.